This T cell receptor beta chain was documented in a study of T cell changes during pregnancy in multiple sclerosis. CDR3 length: 11 residues. The germline V gene has CDR1 GTSNPN and CDR2 SVGIG (reference sequence). The V end lost 0 bases, the J end lost 7 bases, and 6 bases lay between the germline ends. This clone was seen a handful of times. This table comes from immunoSEQ multiplex PCR, and its TCRdb copy is limited to in-frame clones, with some not included. The sample contains tens of thousands of clones, under 95% of which appear only once. The specimen was peripheral blood, collected before pregnancy. The chain links TRBV30 to TRBJ1-2; D gene uncertain. The clonotype was recovered from a female donor with multiple sclerosis, enrolled in a pregnancy study. CDR3 nucleotides: TGTGCCTGGAGTGTACGGTTTGGCTACACCTTC. Its protein product is CAWSVRFGYTF. The variable domain in full, completed from reference TRBV30 and TRBJ1-2, reads SQTIHQWPATLVQPVGSPLSLECTVEGTSNPNLYWYRQAAGRGLQLLFYSVGIGQISSEVPQNLSASRPQDRQFILSSKKLLLSDSGFYLCAWSVRFGYTFGSGTRLTVV.